This T cell receptor beta chain was sequenced during a study of shared clonotypes between healthy human individuals. Here immunoSEQ multiplex PCR was the method, and the copy in TCRdb shows in-frame clones only, minus some. The sample carries about 1.5 million clones, 95% to 99% recorded once. This CDR3 has 14 residues. V lost 5 bases, J lost 5 bases, and 15 bases lay in between. CDR1 SGHAT and CDR2 FQNNGV come from the germline V gene. Study-level findings and limits: Generally, naive subsets (rather than memory subsets) showed larger estimated richness. An expected dependence of interdonor clonotype sharing on sequencing depth was noted.

A remark on this clone: What it binds is unknown.

The sequence derives from a man in his thirties or forties in good health. This sequence joins TRBV11-2 and TRBJ2-5, with D perhaps TRBD2 (6 bases). Sequencing input: naive CD4+ T cells sorted from blood. Sample subset: CD45RA+ positively selected. The CDR3 sequence is CASSQVGSGETQYF. DNA for the CDR3: TGTGCCAGCAGCCAGGTCGGCAGCGGGGAGACCCAGTACTTC.